Following are 26 T cell receptor beta chains from one sample sequenced in a study of OX40 agonist ivuxolimab in advanced cancers. The data were produced by immunoSEQ multiplex PCR, yet TCRdb's version contains in-frame clones alone and is incomplete. Among over 25,000 clones, over 90% were seen once, and the ten largest hold about 9.4%. Material: CD4+ or CD8+ T cells sorted from blood, obtained in a trial of the OX40 agonist ivuxolimab. All receptors come from an adult with an advanced solid tumor such as melanoma, head and neck, liver or kidney cancer.

The chain links TRBV7-9 to TRBJ2-5, with 8 nucleotides matching TRBD1. This CDR3 spans 13 amino acids. CDR1 and CDR2 (germline): SEHNR, FQNEAQ (reference sequence). J lost 4 bases, V lost 7 bases, and 5 bases had no gene match. In DNA, the CDR3 is TGTGCCAGCACCCAGGGGGCCGTAGAGACCCAGTACTTC. Amino acid sequence: CASTQGAVETQYF.

The J gene is TRBJ1-1, the V gene TRBV6-6; the D gene is possibly TRBD1 (5 bases). The germline V gene encodes CDR1 MNHNY and CDR2 SVGAGI (reference sequence). Deletions cut 1 base from V and 7 bases from J, with 19 bases between. The CDR3 consists of 16 residues. This chain's CDR3 is CASSYYSGGTDDEAFF. In nucleotides, the CDR3 is TGTGCCAGCAGTTACTATTCAGGAGGGACGGACGATGAAGCTTTCTTT.

The genes are TRBV13 and TRBJ2-1, with D possibly being TRBD2 (5 bases). This CDR3 spans 14 amino acids. V lost 6 bases and J 5 bases, leaving 14 bases between the germline ends. Germline V gene lookup returns CDR1 PRHDT and CDR2 FYEKMQ (reference sequence). Here the CDR3 reads CASSPAPGNNEQFF. The CDR3 coding sequence is TGTGCCAGCAGTCCCGCCCCGGGGAACAATGAGCAGTTCTTC.

The rearrangement uses TRBV4-1 and TRBJ2-7; tentative D call: TRBD2 (6 bases). Per germline, CDR1 MGHRA and CDR2 YSYEKL. This CDR3 region has 18 residues. V shed 0 bases and J shed 0 bases, with 18 bases lying between them. CDR3 DNA sequence: TGCGCCAGCAGCCAAGACCTCCCGGGAAGGGACTTCTCCTACGAGCAGTACTTC. It is translated as CASSQDLPGRDFSYEQYF.

CDR3 sequence reads: CASSFDFSAYEQYF. In DNA, the CDR3 is TGTGCCAGCAGCTTCGACTTCTCCGCCTACGAGCAGTACTTC. The chain employs TRBV5-4 and TRBJ2-7; D ambiguous. CDR1 is SGHNT and CDR2 is YYREEE in the germline V gene (reference sequence). Trimming shortened V by 2 bases and J by 2 bases, and 11 bases separated the two germline ends. The CDR3 is 14 amino acids.

There are a few counts of this clone. The genes are TRBV7-9 and TRBJ1-5; D uncertain. This CDR3 contains 14 residues. Germline lookup yields CDR1 SEHNR and CDR2 FQNEAQ (reference sequence). The germline V and J ends were trimmed by 1 base and 5 bases, with 9 bases remaining between them. CDR3 nucleotides: TGTGCCAGCAGCTTAGGAGTGGGCCATCAGCCCCAGCATTTT. Translation: CASSLGVGHQPQHF.

The J gene is TRBJ2-3, the V gene TRBV7-6; possibly TRBD1 for D (7 bases). Trimming removed 2 bases from V and 2 bases from J, with 14 bases in between. The germline CDR1 and CDR2 sequences are SGHVS and FNYEAQ. This CDR3 has 16 residues. CDR3 nucleotides: TGTGCCAGCAGCTTACAGGGGGGAAACCCCACAGATACGCAGTATTTT. Its translation is CASSLQGGNPTDTQYF.

The chain recombines TRBV6-1 with TRBJ2-7; the D gene is possibly TRBD2 (5 bases). The V and J ends lost 6 bases and 5 bases respectively, with 20 bases between them. The CDR3 has 15 residues. Germline V CDR1 and CDR2: MNHNS, SASEGT. CDR3 coding DNA: TGTGCCAGCAGCCAGACCCGGGGTAGAAGGGACGAGCAGTACTTC. Protein sequence: CASSQTRGRRDEQYF.

Remarks on this clone: This same CDR3 is encoded by further DNA sequences in the sample. The V call is TRBV19, the J call TRBJ1-1; D is ambiguous. This CDR3 contains 13 residues. The germline V gene has CDR1 LNHDA and CDR2 SQIVND (reference sequence). Trimming stripped 3 bases from V and 2 bases from J, with 7 bases between. The CDR3 DNA reads as TGTGCCAGTAGTATTTCTACTAACACTGAAGCTTTCTTT. The encoded protein is CASSISTNTEAFF.

This chain joins TRBV6-6 and TRBJ1-1; D perhaps matches TRBD1 (6 bases). CDR3 size: 15 residues. The ends were cut back, 2 bases at V and 8 bases at J, with 18 bases in the middle. Germline CDR1 reads MNHNY; CDR2 reads SVGAGI (reference sequence). CDR3 residues: CASSYGSLRGHEAFF. CDR3 nucleotides: TGTGCCAGCAGTTACGGCTCGTTAAGGGGACACGAAGCTTTCTTT.

This clone has more than one count but fewer than ten. The gene calls are TRBV7-9 and TRBJ2-7; D is possibly TRBD1 (6 bases). Germline CDR1 reads SEHNR; CDR2 reads FQNEAQ (reference sequence). The CDR3 loop spans 13 amino acids. Trimming cost V 5 bases and J 3 bases, with 11 bases left between them. CDR3 nucleotide sequence: TGTGCCAGCAGCCCCCAGGACAGCTACGAGCAGTACTTC. Protein product: CASSPQDSYEQYF.

The chain joins TRBV27 to TRBJ2-7, with TRBD2 matching over 7 bases. The ends lost 4 bases at V and 2 bases at J; junction bases unmatched: 20. CDR1 and CDR2 from the germline V gene are MNHEY and SMNVEV (reference sequence). The CDR3 is 19 residues long. CDR3 DNA: TGTGCCAGCAGTTCCACTCTATTAATGTTTGGGCGGGAGACCTACGAGCAGTACTTC. Protein sequence: CASSSTLLMFGRETYEQYF.

The chain's CDR3 is CASSHMGLDYEAFF. For the CDR3, the DNA is TGTGCCAGCAGCCATATGGGCCTCGATTATGAAGCTTTCTTT. The gene calls are TRBV5-4 and TRBJ1-1; D unresolved. Trimming cost V 4 bases and J 7 bases, with 17 bases left between them. The CDR3 extends over 14 amino acids. Germline CDR1 and CDR2: SGHNT and YYREEE (reference sequence).

This chain connects TRBV21-1 to TRBJ2-3. TRBV21-1 is labeled a pseudogene. This CDR3 has 16 residues. CDR3 region: CASSKANGWGTDTQYF. In nucleotides, the CDR3 is TGTGCCAGCAGCAAAGCCAATGGGTGGGGCACAGATACGCAGTATTTT.

This chain links TRBV5-5 with TRBJ2-5, with D maybe TRBD1 (6 bases). Trimming cost V 0 bases and J 2 bases, with 17 bases left between them. The CDR3 is 17 residues long. Germline V gene data show CDR1 as SGHKS and CDR2 as YYEKEE (reference sequence). CDR3 coding DNA: TGTGCCAGCAGCTTGGCGAAACAGGGTGGGGGACAAGAGACCCAGTACTTC. Amino acid sequence: CASSLAKQGGGQETQYF. Complete variable domain (other parts from reference TRBV5-5 and TRBJ2-5): DAGVTQSPTHLIKTRGQQVTLRCSPISGHKSVSWYQQVLGQGPQFIFQYYEKEERGRGNFPDRFSARQFPNYSSELNVNALLLGDSALYLCASSLAKQGGGQETQYFGPGTRLLVL.

J is TRBJ2-7 and V is TRBV7-2; 7 bases agree with TRBD2. This CDR3 region has 18 residues. Germline V gene data show CDR1 as SGHTA and CDR2 as FQGNSA. Germline trimming cut 2 bases from V and 0 bases from J; bases unmatched to any gene: 13. The CDR3 DNA reads TGTGCCAGCAGCTTATATTTTTCGGTAGCGGGCCTCTCCTACGAGCAGTACTTC. It is translated as CASSLYFSVAGLSYEQYF.

The count of this clone is one. The rearrangement links TRBV5-6 to TRBJ1-1; no firm D call. The CDR3 covers 12 residues. Looked up from germline, CDR1 is SGHDT and CDR2 is YYEEEE. V was trimmed by 2 bases and J by 11 bases, leaving 13 bases between them. CDR3 loop: CASSFAATVAFF. The DNA for the CDR3 is TGTGCCAGCAGCTTCGCCGCGACGGTCGCTTTCTTT.

V gene TRBV7-9 combines with J gene TRBJ2-7; 7 nucleotides agree with TRBD1. V trimming: 2 bases; J trimming: 2 bases; junction bases outside the gene matches: 6. Germline-derived CDR1 and CDR2 are SEHNR and FQNEAQ (reference sequence). The CDR3 is 15 amino acids. The CDR3 DNA sequence: TGTGCCAGCAGCTTATTTGACAGGGAGACCTACGAGCAGTACTTC. This codes for CASSLFDRETYEQYF.

V gene TRBV5-1 combines with J gene TRBJ2-1, with D perhaps TRBD2 (6 bases). CDR1 is SGHRS and CDR2 is YFSETQ in the germline V gene. The CDR3 is 14 residues long. V was trimmed by 4 bases and J by 6 bases, leaving 14 bases between them. CDR3 amino acids: CASSISGGANEQFF. The CDR3 DNA reads TGCGCCAGCAGCATTAGCGGTGGGGCCAATGAGCAGTTCTTC.

The gene calls are TRBV6-6 and TRBJ2-7; a weak D match, TRBD2 (5 bases). The CDR3 runs 12 residues. Trimming removed 0 bases at V and 5 bases at J, with 5 bases between. Germline V gene data show CDR1 as MNHNY and CDR2 as SVGAGI (reference sequence). The CDR3 DNA sequence: TGTGCCAGCAGTTACTCCGGGGACGAGCAGTACTTC. The encoded protein is CASSYSGDEQYF.

This chain connects TRBV5-5 to TRBJ2-3; no clear D. Germline V lookup: CDR1 SGHKS, CDR2 YYEKEE (reference sequence). CDR3 length: 13 residues. The V end was cut by 0 bases, the J end by 3 bases, with 5 bases between. For the CDR3, the DNA is TGTGCCAGCAGCTTGGCTGGTACAGATACGCAGTATTTT. Translated: CASSLAGTDTQYF.

The chain couples TRBV19 to TRBJ1-5, with a tentative D call TRBD1 (5 bases). Germline V CDR1 and CDR2: LNHDA, SQIVND (reference sequence). CDR3 size: 14 residues. The V end was cut by 5 bases, the J end by 5 bases, with 13 bases between. CDR3 in DNA: TGTGCCAGTAGTGGGGAGGGGAAACATCAGCCCCAGCATTTT. Encoded protein: CASSGEGKHQPQHF.

This sequence joins TRBV29-1 and TRBJ2-3; 7 bases fit TRBD1. The germline V gene encodes CDR1 SQVTM and CDR2 ANQGSEA. CDR3 length: 15 residues. Trimming removed 5 bases from V and 4 bases from J; junction bases left unmatched: 12. CDR3 region: CSVPGVSQGADTQYF. Written as DNA, the CDR3 is TGCAGCGTTCCTGGTGTGAGTCAGGGGGCAGATACGCAGTATTTT.

The V and J genes are TRBV6-4 and TRBJ2-3; 9 bases are shared with TRBD2. Trimming removed 4 bases from V and 1 base from J; junction bases left unmatched: 3. This CDR3 has 15 residues. Germline values: CDR1 MRHNA, CDR2 SNTAGT. CDR3 in amino acids: CASSVRGGGTDTQYF. The CDR3 region has the DNA TGTGCCAGCAGTGTGCGGGGGGGAGGCACAGATACGCAGTATTTT.

V gene TRBV28 combines with J gene TRBJ2-7, with a weak D call TRBD2 (5 bases). From germline, CDR1 is MDHEN and CDR2 SYDVKM. This CDR3 has 15 amino acids. V was trimmed by 2 bases and J by 1 base, leaving 12 bases between them. The CDR3 is CASSLPGLHSYEQYF. The CDR3 nucleotides are TGTGCCAGCAGTTTACCCGGACTCCATTCCTACGAGCAGTACTTC.

This sequence joins TRBV9 and TRBJ1-1, with unresolved D. CDR1 SGDLS and CDR2 YYNGEE come from the germline V gene. The CDR3 loop spans 14 amino acids. Deletions cut 0 bases from V and 2 bases from J, with 8 bases between. The CDR3 protein is CASSVGTANTEAFF. The CDR3 DNA follows: TGTGCCAGCAGCGTAGGTACAGCTAACACTGAAGCTTTCTTT.